The entry that follows covers one T cell receptor (beta chain) sequence. As yet, its antigen is unknown. At the DNA level, this CDR3 is encoded by other sequences in the same sample as well. The sample is drawn from a study of cytomegalovirus exposure and HLA in healthy donors. Study conclusions and caveats: By HLA locus, TCR association rates varied in a later analysis, with DRB1 showing the most and HLA-C the fewest. About 180 TCR beta chains were listed as cytomegalovirus-associated.

The CDR3 extends over 14 amino acids. Trimming shortened V by 2 bases and J by 0 bases, and 4 bases separated the two germline ends. Germline CDR1 is MNHNY and CDR2 is SVGAGI (reference sequence). The study sampled nominally healthy donors, though unrecorded immune exposures were likely. PCR employed 60 Vbeta and 13 Jbeta primers. Sequencing was performed with immunoSEQ multiplex PCR; in TCRdb, only in-frame clones are kept and a portion is missing. Of some 170,000 clones listed, approximately 80% are singletons. The sample comprised PBMCs. The rearrangement joins TRBV6-6 to TRBJ1-4; D not resolved. The clonotype originates from a woman aged 25-40 years in good health and CMV-seronegative. CDR3 bases: TGTGCCAGCAGTTACCCGGCAACTAATGAAAAACTGTTTTTT. It translates to CASSYPATNEKLFF.